This T cell receptor beta chain was sequenced during a study of blood T cell repertoires in COVID-19. Method: immunoSEQ multiplex PCR; TCRdb's copy keeps in-frame clones and lacks some. The sample lists 100,000 to 150,000 clones; about four fifths were seen once. Enrolled during active infection, Seattle patients were then followed longitudinally. The receptor was isolated from a man in his thirties or forties with COVID-19, enrolled during active disease. Sequencing input: peripheral blood.

This chain's CDR3 is CASRGAGAYNEQFF. The DNA of the CDR3 is TGTGCCAGCAGAGGGGCGGGGGCGTACAATGAGCAGTTCTTC. The rearrangement uses TRBV2 and TRBJ2-1; TRBD2 might be the D (7 bases). Germline V gives CDR1 SNHLY, CDR2 FYNNEI. The ends were cut back, 6 bases at V and 4 bases at J, with 13 bases in the middle. The CDR3 length is 14 residues.